These T cell receptor beta chains were read from a single sample in a study of cytomegalovirus exposure and HLA in healthy donors. The protocol was immunoSEQ multiplex PCR, while the TCRdb copy is restricted to in-frame clones and leaves out a portion. The sample consists of some 190,000 clones, around 78% of them appearing once. Sequencing input: PBMCs. These receptors all stem from a woman younger than 45 in good health and CMV-seropositive. Both conserved end residues are part of each CDR3. The D gene is left open where the match is weak. Expanded clones get a size class; other rows say once, few or many, or leave the size out.

V gene	D gene	J gene	clone size	CDR3 protein	CDR3 DNA
TRBV28	TRBD2	TRBJ2-3	.	CASSLLISGRADTQYF	TGTGCCAGCAGTTTATTGATTAGCGGGAGGGCAGATACGCAGTATTTT
TRBV6-6	.	TRBJ2-2	.	CASNRLSGGLAGELFF	TGTGCCAGCAATCGATTATCGGGGGGCTTAGCCGGGGAGCTGTTTTTT
TRBV2	.	TRBJ1-1	.	CASSEETESEAFF	TGTGCCAGCAGTGAGGAGACAGAAAGCGAAGCTTTCTTT
TRBV2	.	TRBJ1-1	.	CASNIQGLNTEAFF	TGTGCCAGCAACATCCAGGGGTTGAACACTGAAGCTTTCTTT
TRBV19	.	TRBJ2-5	.	CASSISRDRETQYF	TGTGCCAGTAGTATTTCGAGGGATCGGGAGACCCAGTACTTC
TRBV11-2	TRBD2	TRBJ2-3	.	CASSRELAGGTDTQYF	TGTGCCAGCAGTAGGGAACTAGCGGGGGGCACAGATACGCAGTATTTT
TRBV5-5	TRBD2	TRBJ2-3	.	CASSLTSGGLADTQYF	TGTGCCAGCAGCTTGACTAGCGGAGGGCTAGCAGATACGCAGTATTTT
TRBV30	.	TRBJ1-2	few	CAWSGGGLGGYTF	TGTGCCTGGAGTGGCGGGGGGCTTGGTGGCTACACCTTC
TRBV6-6	TRBD1	TRBJ1-1	few	CASRGQGRGTEAFF	TGTGCCAGCAGGGGACAGGGGCGAGGCACTGAAGCTTTCTTT
TRBV7-2	.	TRBJ1-5	.	CASSLSGIKHQPQHF	TGTGCCAGCAGCTTATCGGGGATAAAACATCAGCCCCAGCATTTT
TRBV6-1	.	TRBJ1-3	few	CASSLVTGNTIYF	TGTGCCAGCAGCCTCGTAACTGGAAACACCATATATTTT
TRBV7-9	TRBD1	TRBJ1-2	.	CSSSPYDRASNYGYTF	TGTTCCAGCAGCCCATATGACAGGGCTTCTAACTATGGCTACACCTTC
TRBV2	TRBD1	TRBJ1-2	.	CASRFNRGHYGYTF	TGTGCCAGCAGATTTAACAGGGGACACTATGGCTACACCTTC
TRBV28	TRBD2	TRBJ2-5	.	CASSLVAGETQYF	TGTGCCAGCAGTTTAGTAGCGGGGGAGACCCAGTACTTC
TRBV5-4	.	TRBJ1-1	.	CASSLGLGDTEAFF	TGTGCCAGCAGCTTGGGACTTGGAGACACTGAAGCTTTCTTT
TRBV11-3	.	TRBJ2-7	.	CASSLDDEGEQYF	TGTGCCAGCAGCCTGGACGACGAGGGCGAGCAGTACTTC
TRBV15	TRBD1	TRBJ1-4	.	CATSRAFRTGERANEKLFF	TGTGCCACCAGCAGAGCGTTCCGGACAGGGGAAAGGGCTAATGAAAAACTGTTTTTT
TRBV2	.	TRBJ1-5	.	CASSSRGNQPQHF	TGTGCCAGCAGTTCCAGGGGAAATCAGCCCCAGCATTTT
TRBV6-5	TRBD2	TRBJ2-3	.	CASSYQTSPGTDTQYF	TGTGCCAGCAGTTACCAGACTAGCCCAGGCACAGATACGCAGTATTTT
TRBV7-9	.	TRBJ2-7	.	CASSSPDSPTYEQYF	TGTGCCAGCAGCTCGCCTGACAGTCCTACCTACGAGCAGTACTTC
TRBV7-3	TRBD2	TRBJ2-5	.	CASSLGLAASETQYF	TGTGCCAGCAGCCTGGGACTAGCCGCCTCAGAGACCCAGTACTTC
TRBV7-6	TRBD1	TRBJ2-7	once	CASSLEGQGTYEQYF	TGTGCCAGCAGCTTAGAGGGACAGGGAACCTACGAGCAGTACTTC
TRBV5-1	TRBD1	TRBJ2-7	.	CASSQQGSDYEQYF	TGCGCCAGCAGCCAACAGGGGTCAGACTACGAGCAGTACTTC
TRBV19	TRBD1	TRBJ1-4	.	CASSKGTGVTNEKLFF	TGTGCCAGTAGTAAGGGGACAGGGGTCACTAATGAAAAACTGTTTTTT
TRBV28	TRBD1	TRBJ1-5	.	CASHRDRGQPQHF	TGTGCCAGCCACCGGGACAGGGGTCAGCCCCAGCATTTT
TRBV6-5	TRBD1	TRBJ1-2	.	CATREEGAGYGYTF	TGTGCCACCAGGGAGGAGGGGGCAGGATATGGCTACACCTTC
TRBV7-8	TRBD1	TRBJ2-1	.	CASSPPVRDRFNEQFF	TGTGCCAGCAGCCCACCCGTGAGGGACAGGTTTAATGAGCAGTTCTTC
TRBV30	.	TRBJ2-1	once	CASTKGEWDEQFF	TGTGCCTCAACAAAGGGGGAGTGGGATGAGCAGTTCTTC
TRBV4-1	TRBD1	TRBJ1-5	.	CASSRSDRGDQPQHF	TGCGCCAGCAGCCGATCGGACAGGGGGGATCAGCCCCAGCATTTT
TRBV18	TRBD2	TRBJ2-5	once	CASSPLGTSVETQYF	TGTGCCAGCTCACCACTTGGGACTAGCGTGGAGACCCAGTACTTC
TRBV6-5	.	TRBJ1-2	.	CASSYSGANYGYTF	TGTGCCAGCAGTTACTCAGGGGCGAACTATGGCTACACCTTC
TRBV7-9	TRBD2	TRBJ2-7	.	CASSRSGGAGYEQYF	TGTGCCAGCAGCCGGAGCGGGGGGGCCGGGTACGAGCAGTACTTC